This T cell receptor (beta chain) stems from a study of cytomegalovirus exposure and HLA in healthy donors. Overall study findings and caveats: Across all donors, roughly uniform sequencing depth was an assumption of the presence/absence analyses. It was confirmed in vitro that three of the CMV-associated chains were specific for CMV antigens.

Germline V gene lookup returns CDR1 MNHNS and CDR2 SASEGT. This CDR3 contains 12 residues. Trimming stripped 11 bases from V and 7 bases from J, with 17 bases between. The PCR used 60 Vbeta and 13 Jbeta primers. TCRdb's table, derived via immunoSEQ multiplex PCR, lists solely in-frame clones and lacks some. The specimen's table records 110,000 to 150,000 clones. With regard to this clone: Its antigen remains unidentified.

What was sequenced was PBMCs. V usage is TRBV6-1 and J usage is TRBJ1-2; no clear D gene. The sequence came from a male donor in good health and CMV-seronegative. CDR3 sequence reads: CAEHRAEGGYTF. CDR3 DNA: TGTGCCGAACATCGAGCGGAGGGTGGCTACACCTTC.